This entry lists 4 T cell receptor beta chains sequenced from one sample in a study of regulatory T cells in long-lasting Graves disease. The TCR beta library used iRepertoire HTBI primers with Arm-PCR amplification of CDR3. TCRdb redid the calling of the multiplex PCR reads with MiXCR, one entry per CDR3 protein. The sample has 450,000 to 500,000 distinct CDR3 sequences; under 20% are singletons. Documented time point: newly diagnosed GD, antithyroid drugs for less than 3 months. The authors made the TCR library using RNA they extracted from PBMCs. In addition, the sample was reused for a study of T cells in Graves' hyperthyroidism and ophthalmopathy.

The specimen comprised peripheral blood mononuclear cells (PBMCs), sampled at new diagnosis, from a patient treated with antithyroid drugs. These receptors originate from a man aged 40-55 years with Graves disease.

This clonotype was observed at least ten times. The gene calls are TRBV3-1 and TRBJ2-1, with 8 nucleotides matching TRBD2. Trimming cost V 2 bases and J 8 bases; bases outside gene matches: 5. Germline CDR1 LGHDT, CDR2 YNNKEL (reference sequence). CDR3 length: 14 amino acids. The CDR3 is CASSQPRGGDEQFF. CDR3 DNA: TGTGCCAGCAGCCAACCCCGGGGGGGCGATGAGCAGTTCTTC.

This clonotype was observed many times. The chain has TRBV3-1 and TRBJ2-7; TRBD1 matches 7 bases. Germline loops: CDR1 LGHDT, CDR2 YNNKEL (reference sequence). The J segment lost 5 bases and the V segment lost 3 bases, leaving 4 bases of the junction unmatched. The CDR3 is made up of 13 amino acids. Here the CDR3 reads CASSHSTGNEQYF. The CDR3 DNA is TGTGCCAGCAGCCATTCGACAGGGAACGAGCAGTACTTC.

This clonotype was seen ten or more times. The CDR3 spells CSSWGGQGENTEAFF. Written as DNA, the CDR3 is TGCAGCTCCTGGGGGGGACAGGGAGAGAACACTGAAGCTTTCTTT. V gene TRBV29-1 combines with J gene TRBJ1-1, with 9 bases matching TRBD1. In germline, CDR1 is SQVTM, CDR2 ANQGSEA. CDR3 size: 15 residues. The J segment lost 1 base and the V segment lost 8 bases, leaving 11 bases of the junction unmatched.

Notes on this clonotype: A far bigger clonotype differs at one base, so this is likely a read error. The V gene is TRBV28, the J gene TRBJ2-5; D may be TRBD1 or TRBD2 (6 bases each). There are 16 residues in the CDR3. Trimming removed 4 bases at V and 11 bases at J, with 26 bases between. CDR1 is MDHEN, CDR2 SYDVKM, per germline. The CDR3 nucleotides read TGTGCCAGCAGTTCACCAGGGGCAGCGGACTACAATGAGCAGTACTTC. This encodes CASSSPGAADYNEQYF.